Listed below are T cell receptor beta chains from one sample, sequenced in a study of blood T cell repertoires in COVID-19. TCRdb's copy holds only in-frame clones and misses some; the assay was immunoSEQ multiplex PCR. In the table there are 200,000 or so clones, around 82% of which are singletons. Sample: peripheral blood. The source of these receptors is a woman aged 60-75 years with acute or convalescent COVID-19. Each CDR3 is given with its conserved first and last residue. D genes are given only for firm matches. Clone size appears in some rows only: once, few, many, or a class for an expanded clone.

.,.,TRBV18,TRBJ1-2,TGTGCCAGCTCACCCAAAACGGGTTATGGCTACACCTTC,CASSPKTGYGYTF
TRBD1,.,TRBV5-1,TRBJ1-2,TGCGCCAGCAGCTTGGTGTTACCGGGACAGGGGGCTGGCTACACCTTC,CASSLVLPGQGAGYTF
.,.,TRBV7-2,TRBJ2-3,TGTGCCAGCAGCTTATGGCCGGGATACACAGATACGCAGTATTTT,CASSLWPGYTDTQYF
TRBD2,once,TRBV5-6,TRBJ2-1,TGTGCCAGCAGCTTGTCCGCCTCGCGGGGGATCATCGGGGATGAGCAGTTCTTC,CASSLSASRGIIGDEQFF
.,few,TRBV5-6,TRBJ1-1,TGTGCCAGCAGCTTGGCCTCGGGTTCGGCTTTCTTT,CASSLASGSAFF
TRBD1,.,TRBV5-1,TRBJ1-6,TGCGCCAGCAGCTTGGAAGGGGGCAATTCACCCCTCCACTTT,CASSLEGGNSPLHF
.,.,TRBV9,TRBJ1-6,TGTGCCAGCAGCCCCGGGGGAAGTTCACCCCTCCACTTT,CASSPGGSSPLHF
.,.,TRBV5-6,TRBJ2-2,TGTGCCAGCAGCTTGACGGGGGTAGAGGAGCTGTTTTTT,CASSLTGVEELFF
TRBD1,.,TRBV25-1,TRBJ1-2,TGTGCCAGCAGTAGGGCTGGGGACAGGGAGGCCTACACCTTC,CASSRAGDREAYTF
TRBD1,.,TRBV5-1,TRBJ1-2,TGCGCCAGCAGCATACGGACAGGGTTGAGTGGCTACACCTTC,CASSIRTGLSGYTF
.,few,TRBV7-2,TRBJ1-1,TGTGCCAGCAGCCCACCCGGGAGGGGTTTCGCTGAAGCTTTCTTT,CASSPPGRGFAEAFF
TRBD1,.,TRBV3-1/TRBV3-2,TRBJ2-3,TGTGCCAGCAGCCAGACAGGGGGGCCATCAGATACGCAGTATTTT,CASSQTGGPSDTQYF
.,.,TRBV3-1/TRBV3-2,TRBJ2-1,TGTGCCAGCAGCCGGACAGACAATGAGCAGTTCTTC,CASSRTDNEQFF